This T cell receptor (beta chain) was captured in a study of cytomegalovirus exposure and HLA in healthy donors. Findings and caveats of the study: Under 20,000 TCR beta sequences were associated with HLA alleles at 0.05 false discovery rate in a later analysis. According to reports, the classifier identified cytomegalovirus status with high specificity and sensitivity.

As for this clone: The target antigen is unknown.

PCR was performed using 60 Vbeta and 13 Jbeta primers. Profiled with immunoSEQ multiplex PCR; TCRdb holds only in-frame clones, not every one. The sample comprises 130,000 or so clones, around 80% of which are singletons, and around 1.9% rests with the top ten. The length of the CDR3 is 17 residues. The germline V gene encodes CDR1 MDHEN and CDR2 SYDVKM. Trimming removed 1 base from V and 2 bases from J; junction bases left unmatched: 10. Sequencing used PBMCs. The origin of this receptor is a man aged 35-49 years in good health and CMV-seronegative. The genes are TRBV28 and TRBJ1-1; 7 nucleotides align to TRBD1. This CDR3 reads CASSLSTSGTANTEAFF. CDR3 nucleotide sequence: TGTGCCAGCAGTTTATCCACTTCCGGGACAGCTAACACTGAAGCTTTCTTT.